Sequencing of this T cell receptor (beta chain) was carried out in a study of blood T cell repertoires in COVID-19. Study as a whole: Spain, Italy and the United States supplied samples that represented acute and convalescent COVID-19. PBMCs, B-cell-depleted T cells, or T cells provided the cDNA or gDNA that made up the material.

CDR3 size: 13 residues. CDR1 SGHVS and CDR2 FQNEAQ come from the germline V gene. The V and J ends lost 2 bases and 0 bases respectively, with 4 bases between them. Method: immunoSEQ multiplex PCR; TCRdb's copy keeps in-frame clones and lacks some. The repertoire has about 190,000 clones, roughly 86% of them found once; the top ten carry roughly 1.6%. This clonotype was obtained from a man younger than 35 with active or convalescent COVID-19. The sequenced sample consisted of peripheral blood. The chain couples TRBV7-8 to TRBJ2-5, with unresolved D. The CDR3 sequence is CASSLQYQETQYF. As DNA, the CDR3 is TGTGCCAGCAGCTTACAGTACCAAGAGACCCAGTACTTC.